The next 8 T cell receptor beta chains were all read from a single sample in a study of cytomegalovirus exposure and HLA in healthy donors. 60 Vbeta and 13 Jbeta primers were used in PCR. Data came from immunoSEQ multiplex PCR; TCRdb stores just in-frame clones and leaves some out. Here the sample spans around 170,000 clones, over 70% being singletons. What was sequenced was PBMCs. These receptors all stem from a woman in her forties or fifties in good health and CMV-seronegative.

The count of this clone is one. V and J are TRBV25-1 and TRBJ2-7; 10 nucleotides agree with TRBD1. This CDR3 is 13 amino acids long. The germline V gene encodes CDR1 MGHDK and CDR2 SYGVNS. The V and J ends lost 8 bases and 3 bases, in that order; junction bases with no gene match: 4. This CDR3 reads CASSRTGGYEQYF. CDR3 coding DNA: TGTGCCAGCTCTCGGACAGGGGGCTACGAGCAGTACTTC.

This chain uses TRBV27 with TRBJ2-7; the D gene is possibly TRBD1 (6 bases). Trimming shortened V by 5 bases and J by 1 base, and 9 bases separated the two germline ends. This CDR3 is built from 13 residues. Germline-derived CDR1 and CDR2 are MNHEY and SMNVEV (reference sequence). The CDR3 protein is CASSVGQSYEQYF. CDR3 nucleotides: TGTGCCAGCAGTGTAGGACAGTCCTACGAGCAGTACTTC.

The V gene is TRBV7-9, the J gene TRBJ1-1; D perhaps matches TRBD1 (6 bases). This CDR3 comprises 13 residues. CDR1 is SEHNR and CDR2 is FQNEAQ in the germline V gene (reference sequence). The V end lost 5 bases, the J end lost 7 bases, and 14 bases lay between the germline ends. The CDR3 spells CASSTNRVNEAFF. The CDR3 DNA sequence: TGTGCCAGCAGCACTAACAGGGTTAATGAAGCTTTCTTT.

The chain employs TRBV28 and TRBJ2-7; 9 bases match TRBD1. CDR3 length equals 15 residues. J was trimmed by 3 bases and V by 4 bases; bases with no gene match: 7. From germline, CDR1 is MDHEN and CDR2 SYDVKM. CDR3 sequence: CASSSGQGLGYEQYF. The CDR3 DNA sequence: TGTGCCAGCAGTTCGGGACAGGGACTTGGCTACGAGCAGTACTTC. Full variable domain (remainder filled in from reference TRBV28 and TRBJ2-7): DVKVTQSSRYLVKRTGEKVFLECVQDMDHENMFWYRQDPGLGLRLIYFSYDVKMKEKGDIPEGYSVSREKKERFSLILESASTNQTSMYLCASSSGQGLGYEQYFGPGTRLTVT.

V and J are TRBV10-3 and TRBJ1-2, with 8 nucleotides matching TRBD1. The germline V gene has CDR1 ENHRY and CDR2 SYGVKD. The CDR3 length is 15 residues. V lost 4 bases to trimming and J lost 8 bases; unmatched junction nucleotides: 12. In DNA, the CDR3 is TGTGCCATCAGTGTTGGACAGGGCCCTGCTGGGGGCTACACCTTC. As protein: CAISVGQGPAGGYTF.

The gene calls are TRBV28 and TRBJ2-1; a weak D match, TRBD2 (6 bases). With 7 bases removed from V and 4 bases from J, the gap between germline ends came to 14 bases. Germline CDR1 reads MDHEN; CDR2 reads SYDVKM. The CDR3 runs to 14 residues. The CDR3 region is CASNGGSQYNEQFF. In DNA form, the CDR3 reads TGTGCCAGCAATGGGGGGAGTCAATACAATGAGCAGTTCTTC.

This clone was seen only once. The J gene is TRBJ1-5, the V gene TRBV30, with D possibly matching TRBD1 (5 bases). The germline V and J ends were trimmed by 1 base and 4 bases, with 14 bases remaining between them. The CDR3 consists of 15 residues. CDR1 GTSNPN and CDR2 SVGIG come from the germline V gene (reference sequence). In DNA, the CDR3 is TGTGCCTGGAGTGAGGGGTCCGCTACTAATCAGCCCCAGCATTTT. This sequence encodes CAWSEGSATNQPQHF.

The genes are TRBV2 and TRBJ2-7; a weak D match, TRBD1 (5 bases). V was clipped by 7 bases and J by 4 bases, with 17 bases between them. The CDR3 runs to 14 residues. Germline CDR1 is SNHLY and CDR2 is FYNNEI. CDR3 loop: CASMNPGKGYEQYF. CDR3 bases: TGTGCCAGCATGAATCCAGGGAAGGGATACGAGCAGTACTTC.